This is a list of T cell receptor beta chains from one sample in a study of cytomegalovirus exposure and HLA in healthy donors. The repertoire was sequenced with immunoSEQ multiplex PCR; TCRdb's copy has only in-frame clones and lacks some. The table has roughly 200,000 clones, roughly four fifths seen once. Sequencing input: PBMCs. The origin of the receptors is a man aged 25 to 40 in good health and CMV-seronegative. Both conserved end residues are part of each CDR3. The D gene is left open where the match is weak. Clone size is shown for a subset of rows, as once, few, many or a class of expanded clone.

>TRBD2|TRBJ2-7|TRBV5-6|17|.
TGTGCCAGCAGCCCTTCTCCCGGGACTAGCGGTACCTACGAGCAGTACTTC
CASSPSPGTSGTYEQYF
>TRBD2|TRBJ2-3|TRBV19|16|.
TGTGCCTCCAGATCGGCCCCTAGCGGGAGGGCCGGTACGCAGTATTTT
CASRSAPSGRAGTQYF
>.|TRBJ2-1|TRBV5-1|15|.
TGCGCCAGCAGCATTCCGGACAGATTCTACAATGAGCAGTTCTTC
CASSIPDRFYNEQFF
>.|TRBJ1-2|TRBV6-6|15|.
TGTGCCAGCAGACCCGGATCGGGGAGTAACTATGGCTACACCTTC
CASRPGSGSNYGYTF
>TRBD1|TRBJ2-7|TRBV5-1|15|.
TGCGCCAGCAGCTTGGCAGGGGGCGGAGGGTACGAGCAGTACTTC
CASSLAGGGGYEQYF
>TRBD2|TRBJ2-7|TRBV15|19|.
TGTGCCACCAGCAGACCCCCGGGACTAGCGAACTTTCGACCCTACGAGCAGTACTTC
CATSRPPGLANFRPYEQYF
>TRBD2|TRBJ2-1|TRBV25-1|16|.
TGTGCCAGCAGTCCACTTAGCGGGAGTTCGGTAAATGAGCAGTTCTTC
CASSPLSGSSVNEQFF
>.|TRBJ2-7|TRBV7-6|15|.
TGTGCCAGCAGCTTAGTACAGGGAATCTCCTACGAGCAGTACTTC
CASSLVQGISYEQYF
>TRBD1|TRBJ1-2|TRBV28|13|.
TGTGCCAGCAGCACACAGGGGACGCGGGGCTACACCTTC
CASSTQGTRGYTF
>TRBD2|TRBJ2-7|TRBV28|13|.
TGTGCCAGCACCGCTAGCGGCACCTACGAGCAGTACTTC
CASTASGTYEQYF
>.|TRBJ2-2|TRBV11-2|14|.
TGTGCCAGCAGCTCAGGGATGAAGCCCGGGGAGCTGTTTTTT
CASSSGMKPGELFF
>TRBD1|TRBJ2-5|TRBV2|15|once
TGTGCCAGCAGAGACAGGGGGCCGAAGCAAGAGACCCAGTACTTC
CASRDRGPKQETQYF
>.|TRBJ2-3|TRBV7-3|15|few
TGTGCCAGCAGCTTAGATCCTAGCCGGGCAGATACGCAGTATTTT
CASSLDPSRADTQYF
>.|TRBJ2-1|TRBV28|15|.
TGTGCCAGCACCCGGACACTAAGCTCCTACAATGAGCAGTTCTTC
CASTRTLSSYNEQFF
>TRBD1|TRBJ2-7|TRBV28|14|few
TGTGCCAGCACCCCGGGACAGGGGTTCGACGAGCAGTACTTC
CASTPGQGFDEQYF
>.|TRBJ1-2|TRBV27|15|.
TGTGCCAGCTCCCGTGGAGGGTTGGGTAACTATGGCTACACCTTC
CASSRGGLGNYGYTF
>TRBD2|TRBJ2-3|TRBV7-9|17|.
TGTGCCAGCAGCTCTGATAGGGGACTAGCGGTAACAGATACGCAGTATTTT
CASSSDRGLAVTDTQYF
>.|TRBJ1-5|TRBV27|18|.
TGTGCCAGCAGTTCTCAACCTCCTTGGGGAGGGGGGCATCAGCCCCAGCATTTT
CASSSQPPWGGGHQPQHF
>TRBD2|TRBJ2-2|TRBV7-6|18|.
TGTGCCAGCAGCTTATATCTAGCGGGGACGTTACCTCCCGGGGAGCTGTTTTTT
CASSLYLAGTLPPGELFF
>.|TRBJ2-4|TRBV30|16|.
TGTGCCTGGAGTGTAGTCGGGGGGCTAGCCAAAAACATTCAGTACTTC
CAWSVVGGLAKNIQYF
>TRBD1|TRBJ1-2|TRBV5-1|14|once
TGCGCCAGCAGCTTGGAAGGGGCAGGGGGTGGCTACACCTTC
CASSLEGAGGGYTF
>.|TRBJ2-7|TRBV5-4|13|.
TGTGCCAGCAGCTTGGGACAGATTTACGAGCAGTACTTC
CASSLGQIYEQYF
>TRBD1|TRBJ1-1|TRBV11-2|17|.
TGTGCCAGCAGCTTAGGTTGGCAGGGGGCCCTGAACACTGAAGCTTTCTTT
CASSLGWQGALNTEAFF
>.|TRBJ2-1|TRBV28|14|.
TGTGCCAGCGCCCGACTTGAATCCTACAATGAGCAGTTCTTC
CASARLESYNEQFF
>.|TRBJ2-7|TRBV5-6|14|few
TGTGCCAGCACCGTTACGAGAGGCTTAGTCGAGCAGTACTTC
CASTVTRGLVEQYF
>TRBD2|TRBJ2-1|TRBV2|16|.
TGTGCCAGCACTATTCCGGGACTAGCGGGATACAATGAGCAGCTCTTC
CASTIPGLAGYNEQLF
>.|TRBJ2-3|TRBV29-1|13|.
TGCAGCGTTGAGAGTACTAGCACAGATACGCAGTATTTT
CSVESTSTDTQYF
>.|TRBJ2-4|TRBV5-4|16|.
TGTGCCAGCAGCGGTCGGAATCCCGGGACACCAGACATTCAGTACTTC
CASSGRNPGTPDIQYF
>TRBD1|TRBJ1-1|TRBV5-1|13|.
TGCGCCAGCACCCGACAGGGGAACACTGAAGCTTTCTTT
CASTRQGNTEAFF
>TRBD1|TRBJ2-7|TRBV7-2|15|few
TGTGCCAGCAGCGACGGGGGACAGGGTTCCTACGAGCAGTACTTC
CASSDGGQGSYEQYF
>TRBD2|TRBJ2-5|TRBV5-1|16|few
TGCGCCAGCAGCGAAGGTAGCGGGAGATATGGAGAGACCCAGTACTTC
CASSEGSGRYGETQYF
>.|TRBJ2-1|TRBV7-3|13|.
TGTGCCAGCAGCTCCAGCGCCTACAATGAGCAGTTCTTC
CASSSSAYNEQFF
>TRBD1|TRBJ1-2|TRBV7-9|14|.
TGTGCCAGCAGCGGACAGGGGGCTTTCAGTGGCTACACCTTC
CASSGQGAFSGYTF
>TRBD2|TRBJ2-1|TRBV7-8|20|.
TGTGCCAGCAGCTTAGCAAAGGGACTAGCGGGAGGGCGGGACTACAATGAGCAGTTCTTC
CASSLAKGLAGGRDYNEQFF
>.|TRBJ2-1|TRBV19|15|few
TGTGCCAGTAGTCCCGTGGAGGTCCCCTACAATGAGCAGTTCTTC
CASSPVEVPYNEQFF
>TRBD1|TRBJ2-5|TRBV5-1|14|.
TGCGCCAGCAGCCTGTGGACAGGCCAAGAGACCCAGTACTTC
CASSLWTGQETQYF
>.|TRBJ1-3|TRBV10-3|11|.
TGTGCCATCGGCAATGGAAACACCATATATTTT
CAIGNGNTIYF
>.|TRBJ2-3|TRBV27|14|few
TGTGCCAGCAGTTGGGGGGGCGAGGCAGATACGCAGTATTTT
CASSWGGEADTQYF
>.|TRBJ2-1|TRBV7-6|14|.
TGTGCCAGCAGTTCGAATAACCTCGAGCGTGAGCAGTTCTTC
CASSSNNLEREQFF
>TRBD1|TRBJ1-6|TRBV9|18|.
TGTGCCAGCAGCCTGAATCCGGGACAGGGGGCGCTAAGGTCACCCCTCCACTTT
CASSLNPGQGALRSPLHF
>TRBD1|TRBJ2-2|TRBV18|16|.
TGTGCCAGCTCACCAACGACAGGGGGAAGCACCGGGGAGCTGTTTTTT
CASSPTTGGSTGELFF
>.|TRBJ2-7|TRBV6-1|13|once
TGTGCCAGCAGTGTGCGGGGCGTCTACGAGCAGTACTTC
CASSVRGVYEQYF
>.|TRBJ2-2|TRBV5-1|15|.
TGCGCCAGCAGCTTGGGCGGCGGGGACACCGGGGAGCTGTTTTTT
CASSLGGGDTGELFF
>.|TRBJ1-5|TRBV7-9|12|.
TGTGCCAGCGGGCCTAGCAATCAGCCCCAGCATTTT
CASGPSNQPQHF
>TRBD2|TRBJ2-6|TRBV28|16|.
TGTGCCAGCAGCTCCGGGGAGGGGACCGGGGCCAACGTCCTGACTTTC
CASSSGEGTGANVLTF
>.|TRBJ2-5|TRBV4-1|15|.
TGCGCCAGCAGCCAAGACGGCTGGGGACTAGAGACCCAGTACTTC
CASSQDGWGLETQYF
>TRBD2|TRBJ2-7|TRBV28|13|once
TGTGCCTGGGGCCTAGCGGGTTCAAACGAGCAGTACTTC
CAWGLAGSNEQYF
>TRBD1|TRBJ2-7|TRBV5-1|13|.
TGCGCCAGCAGCGGGGACAGGGCCTACGAGCAGTACTTC
CASSGDRAYEQYF
>TRBD1|TRBJ1-6|TRBV9|15|.
TGTGCCAGCAGCGTGGGACAGGGGGGGAATTCACCCCTCCACTTT
CASSVGQGGNSPLHF
>TRBD1|TRBJ2-1|TRBV5-6|16|.
TGTGCCAGCAGTTCGACAGGGAAAGGGTCCTACAATGAGCAGTTCTTC
CASSSTGKGSYNEQFF
>.|TRBJ2-7|TRBV5-4|13|few
TGTGCCAGCAGCTCCTCGGGAAGCTACGAGCAGTACTTC
CASSSSGSYEQYF
>.|TRBJ1-4|TRBV6-1|14|.
TGTGCCAGCAATTCCCAGGGTACTAATGAAAAACTGTTTTTT
CASNSQGTNEKLFF